Below, 14 T cell receptor beta chains from the same sample are listed, as sequenced in a study of graft-versus-host responses after intestinal transplantation. Sequenced by immunoSEQ multiplex PCR; TCRdb stores in-frame clones only, minus some. The table includes 75,000 to 100,000 clones, about 83% detected once. This specimen was PBMCs, taken 255 days after intestinal transplant. Receptors originate from a human patient who received an intestinal transplant, so some T cells may come from the graft donor.

The rearrangement links TRBV7-9 to TRBJ2-7, with a tentative D call TRBD2 (5 bases). V lost 2 bases to trimming and J lost 5 bases, with 19 bases between them. Germline V gives CDR1 SEHNR, CDR2 FQNEAQ (reference sequence). This CDR3 has 16 amino acids. The CDR3 DNA reads as TGTGCCAGCAGCTTATCAGAGGGAGAAAGGATGGACGAGCAGTACGTC. This codes for CASSLSEGERMDEQYV.

This clone was found once. The J gene is TRBJ2-3, the V gene TRBV6-1; D perhaps matches TRBD1 (6 bases). The CDR3 runs 13 residues. The V gene's germline CDR1 is MNHNS and CDR2 SASEGT. V gave up 4 bases and J gave up 1 base, with 6 bases separating them. CDR3 region: CASSGQGTDTQYF. CDR3 in DNA: TGTGCCAGCAGTGGACAGGGCACAGATACGCAGTATTTT.

To note about this clone: In this CDR3 the conserved last residue, phenylalanine or tryptophan, is missing, so a read error is likely. V gene TRBV6-1 combines with J gene TRBJ2-7; D remains ambiguous. Between the trimmed V and J ends, which lost 8 bases and 2 bases, there was a span of 10 bases. The CDR3 sequence is 12 residues long. The V gene's germline CDR1 is MNHNS and CDR2 SASEGT. As DNA, the CDR3 is TGTGCCAGCGCGAGCGAGCCCTACGAGCAGTACCTC. Translation: CASASEPYEQYL.

This chain uses TRBV28 with TRBJ2-5; tentative D call: TRBD2 (5 bases). The V end was cut by 5 bases, the J end by 4 bases, with 14 bases between. The length of the CDR3 is 14 residues. Germline assignment: CDR1 MDHEN and CDR2 SYDVKM. CDR3 bases: TGTGCCAGCAGTCCCGACGGGGTGCGAGAGACCCAGTACTTC. It specifies CASSPDGVRETQYF.

This chain joins TRBV11-2 and TRBJ2-7; D remains unclear. Germline CDR1 is SGHAT and CDR2 is FQNNGV. With 2 bases removed from V and 3 bases from J, the gap between germline ends came to 8 bases. This CDR3 has 13 amino acids. CDR3 sequence (DNA): TGTGCCAGCAGCTTATCTGGAGACTACGAGCAGTACTTC. Translated, it gives CASSLSGDYEQYF. The full variable domain, its missing parts supplied by reference TRBV11-2 and TRBJ2-7, is EAGVAQSPRYKIIEKRQSVAFWCNPISGHATLYWYQQILGQGPKLLIQFQNNGVVDDSQLPKDRFSAERLKGVDSTLKIQPAKLEDSAVYLCASSLSGDYEQYFGPGTRLTVT.

This clone showed up just a few times. CDR3 amino acids: CASSEGVAGAYEQYF. CDR3 DNA: TGTGCCAGCAGTGAAGGGGTAGCGGGGGCCTACGAGCAGTACTTC. V and J are TRBV6-1 and TRBJ2-7, with 9 bases aligning to TRBD2. Unmatched junction bases numbered 3, after V lost 1 base and J lost 2 bases. Germline values: CDR1 MNHNS, CDR2 SASEGT. CDR3 length: 15 amino acids.

V and J are TRBV29-1 and TRBJ2-3, with D perhaps matching TRBD1 (6 bases). Trimming left V 3 bases short and J 0 bases short, with 13 bases between. There are 15 residues in the CDR3. The germline CDR1 and CDR2 sequences are SQVTM and ANQGSEA. As DNA, the CDR3 is TGCAGCGTTGAGGTGGGCAGGGGAAGCACAGATACGCAGTATTTT. Its protein is CSVEVGRGSTDTQYF.

In this sample, this clone turned up a few times. This chain joins TRBV6-4 and TRBJ2-2; maybe TRBD2 (5 bases). The germline CDR1 and CDR2 sequences are MRHNA and SNTAGT. Trimming removed 5 bases from V and 5 bases from J, with 9 bases in between. The length of the CDR3 is 13 residues. CDR3 bases: TGTGCCAGCAGTCGGGAAGGGACCGGGGAGCTGTTTTTT. It encodes CASSREGTGELFF.

The chain carries TRBV28 and TRBJ1-5; 9 nucleotides agree with TRBD1. V was clipped by 4 bases and J by 3 bases; unmatched bases: 16. Germline lookup yields CDR1 MDHEN and CDR2 SYDVKM. The CDR3 extends over 19 amino acids. CDR3: CASSSIPRLRDRDNQPQHF. The CDR3 nucleotides are TGTGCCAGCAGTTCCATCCCACGCTTGCGGGACAGGGACAATCAGCCCCAGCATTTT.

The chain recombines TRBV2 with TRBJ2-7; the D gene could be TRBD1 or TRBD2 (6 bases each). The ends were cut back, 8 bases at V and 1 base at J, with 18 bases in the middle. Germline lookup yields CDR1 SNHLY and CDR2 FYNNEI. This CDR3 region has 15 residues. DNA of the CDR3: TGTGCCAGCGAGCGAGGGGGAGGTGATTCCTACGAGCAGTACTTC. It specifies CASERGGGDSYEQYF.

Written as DNA, the CDR3 is TGTGCCAGCAGCGTAGGGACAGACCTCCAAGAGACCCAGTACTTC. Translated: CASSVGTDLQETQYF. The V and J genes are TRBV5-5 and TRBJ2-5; 7 positions agree with TRBD1. Unmatched junction bases numbered 7, after V lost 4 bases and J lost 1 base. The germline CDR1 and CDR2 sequences are SGHKS and YYEKEE (reference sequence). This CDR3 has 15 amino acids.

The CDR3 loop is CASSDGSSGNTIYF. CDR3 DNA: TGCGCCAGCAGTGACGGGTCCTCTGGAAACACCATATATTTT. This sequence joins TRBV10-1 and TRBJ1-3; no clear D. V was pared by 3 bases and J by 0 bases, with 6 bases between. Germline CDR1 reads WNHNN; CDR2 reads SYGVQD (reference sequence). The CDR3 runs to 14 residues.

The V gene is TRBV19, the J gene TRBJ1-2; no clear D gene. In germline, CDR1 is LNHDA, CDR2 SQIVND (reference sequence). This CDR3 spans 14 amino acids. V was shortened by 5 bases and J by 7 bases, with 17 bases between the two germline ends. The CDR3 bases are TGTGCCAGTAGTGAGGCCCTCGCAGTTTTTGGCTACACCTTC. Its protein is CASSEALAVFGYTF.

This clone was recorded only once. V gene TRBV15 combines with J gene TRBJ1-5, with D uncertain. The germline CDR1 and CDR2 sequences are LNHNV and YYDKDF (reference sequence). The CDR3 consists of 16 residues. The V gene lost 3 bases and the J gene lost 5 bases, with 17 bases spanning the gap. The CDR3: CATSRDRGDFHQPQHF. The CDR3 DNA follows: TGTGCCACCAGCAGGGACCGGGGAGACTTTCATCAGCCCCAGCATTTT. The variable domain in full, with the rest retrieved from reference TRBV15 and TRBJ1-5, is DAMVIQNPRYQVTQFGKPVTLSCSQTLNHNVMYWYQQKSSQAPKLLFHYYDKDFNNEADTPDNFQSRRPNTSFCFLDIRSPGLGDTAMYLCATSRDRGDFHQPQHFGDGTRLSIL.